This T cell receptor (beta chain) was retrieved from a study of T-cell reconstitution after alpha-beta-depleted transplantation in children. TCRbeta library preparation incorporated unique molecular identifiers. Using its own MiXCR run on the PCR reads, TCRdb lists one record per CDR3 protein. The data contain some 590,000 distinct CDR3 sequences, over 9.5% of them singletons. V trimming: 1 base; J trimming: 7 bases; junction bases outside the gene matches: 5. Germline loops: CDR1 SEHNR, CDR2 FQNEAQ (reference sequence). The CDR3 totals 14 residues. The sequences come from PBMCs from the stem cell graft donor, collected from the stem cell graft. The rearrangement joins TRBV7-9 to TRBJ2-7; 9 nucleotides agree with TRBD2. The sequence was obtained from a human donor who donated a stem cell graft to a child with acute myeloid leukemia. The CDR3 region has the DNA TGTGCCAGCAGCTTAGTAGCGGGAGTGGGTGAGCAGTACTTC. Translation: CASSLVAGVGEQYF.